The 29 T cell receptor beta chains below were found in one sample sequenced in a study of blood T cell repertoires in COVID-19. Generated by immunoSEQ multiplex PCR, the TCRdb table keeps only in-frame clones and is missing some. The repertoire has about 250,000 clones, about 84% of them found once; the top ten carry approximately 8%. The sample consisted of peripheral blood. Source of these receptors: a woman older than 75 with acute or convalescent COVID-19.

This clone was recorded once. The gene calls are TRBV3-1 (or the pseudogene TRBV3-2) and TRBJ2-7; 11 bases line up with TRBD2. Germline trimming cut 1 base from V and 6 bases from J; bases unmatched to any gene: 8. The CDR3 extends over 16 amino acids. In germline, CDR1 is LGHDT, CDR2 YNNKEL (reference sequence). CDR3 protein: CASSQGRLAGSGEQYF. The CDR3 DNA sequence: TGTGCCAGCAGCCAAGGAAGACTAGCGGGGAGTGGCGAGCAGTACTTC.

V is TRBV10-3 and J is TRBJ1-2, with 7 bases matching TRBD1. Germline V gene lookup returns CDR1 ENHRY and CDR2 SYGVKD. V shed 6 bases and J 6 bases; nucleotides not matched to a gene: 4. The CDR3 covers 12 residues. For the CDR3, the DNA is TGTGCCATCAGGAACAGGGGCGATGGCTACACCTTC. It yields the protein CAIRNRGDGYTF.

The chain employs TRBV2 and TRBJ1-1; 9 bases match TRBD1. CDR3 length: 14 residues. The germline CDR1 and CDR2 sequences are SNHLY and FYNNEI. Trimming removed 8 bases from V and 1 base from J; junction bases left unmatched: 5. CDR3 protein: CASRGDRANTEAFF. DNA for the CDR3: TGTGCCAGCCGTGGGGACAGGGCGAACACTGAAGCTTTCTTT.

The CDR3 here is CASSYFPGTNYGYTF. CDR3 nucleotide sequence: TGTGCCAGCAGTTACTTCCCAGGAACTAACTATGGCTACACCTTC. This chain connects TRBV6-6 to TRBJ1-2; D is unresolved. There are 15 residues in the CDR3. With 1 base removed from V and 0 bases from J, the gap between germline ends came to 9 bases. The germline V gene has CDR1 MNHNY and CDR2 SVGAGI (reference sequence).

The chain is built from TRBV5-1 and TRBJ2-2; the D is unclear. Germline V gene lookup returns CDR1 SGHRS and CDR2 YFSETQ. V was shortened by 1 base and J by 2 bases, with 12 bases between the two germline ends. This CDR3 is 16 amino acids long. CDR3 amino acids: CASSLNNHRNTGELFF. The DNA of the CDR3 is TGCGCCAGCAGCTTGAACAACCACAGAAACACCGGGGAGCTGTTTTTT.

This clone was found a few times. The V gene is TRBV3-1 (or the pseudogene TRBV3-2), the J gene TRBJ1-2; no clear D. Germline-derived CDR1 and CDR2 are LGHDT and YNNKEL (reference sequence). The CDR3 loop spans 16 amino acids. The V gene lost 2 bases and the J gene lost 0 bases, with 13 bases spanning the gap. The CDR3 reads CASSQNSGTSNYGYTF. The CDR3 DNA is TGTGCCAGCAGCCAAAATTCGGGTACATCTAACTATGGCTACACCTTC.

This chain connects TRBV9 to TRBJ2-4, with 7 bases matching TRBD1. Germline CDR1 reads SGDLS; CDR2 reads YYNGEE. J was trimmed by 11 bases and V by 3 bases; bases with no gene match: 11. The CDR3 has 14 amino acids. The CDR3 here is CASSATGQVDVQYF. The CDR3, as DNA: TGTGCCAGCAGCGCCACCGGACAGGTGGATGTTCAGTACTTC.

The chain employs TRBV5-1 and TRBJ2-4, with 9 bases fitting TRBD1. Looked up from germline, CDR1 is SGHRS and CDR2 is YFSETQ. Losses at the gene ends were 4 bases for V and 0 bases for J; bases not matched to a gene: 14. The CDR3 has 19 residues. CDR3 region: CASSLRTGEPSIAKNIQYF. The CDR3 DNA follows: TGCGCCAGCAGCCTCCGGACAGGGGAGCCGTCGATAGCCAAAAACATTCAGTACTTC.

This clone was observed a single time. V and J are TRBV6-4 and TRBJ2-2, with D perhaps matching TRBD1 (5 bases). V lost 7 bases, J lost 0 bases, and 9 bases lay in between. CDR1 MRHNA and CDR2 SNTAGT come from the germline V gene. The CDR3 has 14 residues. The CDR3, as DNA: TGTGCCAGCACCAGGGATACGAACACCGGGGAGCTGTTTTTT. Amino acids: CASTRDTNTGELFF.

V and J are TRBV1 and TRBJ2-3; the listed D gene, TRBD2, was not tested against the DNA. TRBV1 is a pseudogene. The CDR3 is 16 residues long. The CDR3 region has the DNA TGCACCAGCAGCCAGGAGGGACTCCTAAGCACAGATACGCAGTATTTT. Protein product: CTSSQEGLLSTDTQYF.

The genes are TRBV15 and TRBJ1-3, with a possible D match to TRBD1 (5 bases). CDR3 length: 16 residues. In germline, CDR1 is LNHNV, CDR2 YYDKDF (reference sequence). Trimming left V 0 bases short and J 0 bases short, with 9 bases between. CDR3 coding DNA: TGTGCCACCAGCAGAGACGCAGGGTCCTCTGGAAACACCATATATTTT. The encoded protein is CATSRDAGSSGNTIYF.

CDR3 sequence: CASSQYRGYSGNTIYF. In DNA form, the CDR3 reads TGCGCCAGCAGCCAGTACAGGGGATACTCTGGAAACACCATATATTTT. The chain combines TRBV4-1 with TRBJ1-3, with 7 bases identical to TRBD1. Germline V gene sequence: CDR1 MGHRA, CDR2 YSYEKL. CDR3 size: 16 residues. Germline trimming cut 3 bases from V and 0 bases from J; bases unmatched to any gene: 5.

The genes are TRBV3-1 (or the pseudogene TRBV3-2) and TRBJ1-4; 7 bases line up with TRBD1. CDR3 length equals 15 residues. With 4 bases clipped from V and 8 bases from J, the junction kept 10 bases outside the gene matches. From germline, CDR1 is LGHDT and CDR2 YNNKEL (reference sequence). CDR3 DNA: TGTGCCAGCAGCCTAAGGGGGCTAGGCATGGAAAAACTGTTTTTT. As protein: CASSLRGLGMEKLFF.

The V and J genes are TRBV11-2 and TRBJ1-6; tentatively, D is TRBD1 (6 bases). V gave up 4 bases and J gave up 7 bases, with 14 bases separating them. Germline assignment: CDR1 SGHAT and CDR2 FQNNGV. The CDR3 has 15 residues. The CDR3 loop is CASSYGQQSNSPLHF. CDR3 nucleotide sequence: TGTGCCAGCAGCTACGGACAGCAAAGCAATTCACCCCTCCACTTT.

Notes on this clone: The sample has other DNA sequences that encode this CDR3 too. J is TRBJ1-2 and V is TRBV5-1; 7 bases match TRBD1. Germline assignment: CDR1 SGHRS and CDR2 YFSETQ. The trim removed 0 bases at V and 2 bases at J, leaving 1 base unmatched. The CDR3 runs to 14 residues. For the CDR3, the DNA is TGCGCCAGCAGCTTGGAGGGGGCGAACTATGGCTACACCTTC. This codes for CASSLEGANYGYTF.

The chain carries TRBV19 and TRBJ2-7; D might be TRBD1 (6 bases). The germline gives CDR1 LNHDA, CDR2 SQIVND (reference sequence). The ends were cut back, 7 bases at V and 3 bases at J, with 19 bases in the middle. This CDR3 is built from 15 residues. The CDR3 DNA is TGTGCCAGTAATCTCAAGGCAGGGGAGCACTACGAGCAGTACTTC. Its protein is CASNLKAGEHYEQYF.

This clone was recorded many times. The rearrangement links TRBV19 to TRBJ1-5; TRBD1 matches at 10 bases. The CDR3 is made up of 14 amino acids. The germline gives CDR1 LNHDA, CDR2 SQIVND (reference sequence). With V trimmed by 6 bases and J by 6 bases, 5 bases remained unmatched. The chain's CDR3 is CASRGTGATQPQHF. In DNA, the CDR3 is TGTGCCAGTAGGGGGACAGGGGCGACTCAGCCCCAGCATTTT.

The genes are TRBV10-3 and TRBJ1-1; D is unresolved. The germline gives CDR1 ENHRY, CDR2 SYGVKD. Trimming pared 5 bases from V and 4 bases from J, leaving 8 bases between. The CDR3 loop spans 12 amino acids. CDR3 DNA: TGTGCCATCAGTACCGAGGGCACTGAAGCTTTCTTT. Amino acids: CAISTEGTEAFF.

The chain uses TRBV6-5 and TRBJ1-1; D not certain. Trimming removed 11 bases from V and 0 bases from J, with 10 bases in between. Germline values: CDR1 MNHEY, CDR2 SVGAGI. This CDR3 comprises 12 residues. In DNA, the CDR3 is TGTGCCGGCGCAGCGGTGAACACTGAAGCTTTCTTT. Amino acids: CAGAAVNTEAFF.

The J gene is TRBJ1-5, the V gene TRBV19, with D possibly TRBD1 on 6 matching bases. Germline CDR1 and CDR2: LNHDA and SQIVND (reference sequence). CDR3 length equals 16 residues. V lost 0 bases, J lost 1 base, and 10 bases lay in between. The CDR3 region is CASSIDPQGSNQPQHF. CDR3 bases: TGTGCCAGTAGTATAGATCCTCAGGGGAGCAATCAGCCCCAGCATTTT.

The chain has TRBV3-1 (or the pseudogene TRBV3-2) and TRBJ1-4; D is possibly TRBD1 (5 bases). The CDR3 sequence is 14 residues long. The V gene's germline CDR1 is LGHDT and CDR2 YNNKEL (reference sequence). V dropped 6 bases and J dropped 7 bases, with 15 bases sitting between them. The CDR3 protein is CASSQTAGTEKLFF. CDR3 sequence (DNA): TGTGCCAGCAGTCAGACAGCAGGAACTGAAAAACTGTTTTTT.

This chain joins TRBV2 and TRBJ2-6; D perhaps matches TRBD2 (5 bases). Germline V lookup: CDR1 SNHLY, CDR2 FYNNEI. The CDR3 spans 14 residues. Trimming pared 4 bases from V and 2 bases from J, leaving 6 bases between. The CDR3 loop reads CASSAGTGANVLTF. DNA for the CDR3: TGTGCCAGCAGTGCGGGGACTGGGGCCAACGTCCTGACTTTC.

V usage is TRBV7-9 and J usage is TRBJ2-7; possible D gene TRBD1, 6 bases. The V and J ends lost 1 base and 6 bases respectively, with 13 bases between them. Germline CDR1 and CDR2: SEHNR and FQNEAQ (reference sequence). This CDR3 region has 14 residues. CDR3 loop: CASSLDRAQGEQYF. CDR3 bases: TGTGCCAGCAGCTTAGACAGGGCTCAGGGCGAGCAGTACTTC. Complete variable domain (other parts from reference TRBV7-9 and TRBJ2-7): DTGVSQNPRHKITKRGQNVTFRCDPISEHNRLYWYRQTLGQGPEFLTYFQNEAQLEKSRLLSDRFSAERPKGSFSTLEIQRTEQGDSAMYLCASSLDRAQGEQYFGPGTRLTVT.

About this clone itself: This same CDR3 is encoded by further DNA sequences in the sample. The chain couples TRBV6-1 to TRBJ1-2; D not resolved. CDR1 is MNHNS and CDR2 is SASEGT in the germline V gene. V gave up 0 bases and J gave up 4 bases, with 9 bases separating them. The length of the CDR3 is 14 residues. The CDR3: CASSEAGGPYGYTF. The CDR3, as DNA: TGTGCCAGCAGTGAAGCAGGAGGTCCCTATGGCTACACCTTC.

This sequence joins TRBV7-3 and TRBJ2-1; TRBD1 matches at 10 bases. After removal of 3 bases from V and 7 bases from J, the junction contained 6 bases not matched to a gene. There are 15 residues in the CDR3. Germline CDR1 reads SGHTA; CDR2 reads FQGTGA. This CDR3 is CASSLTGGAGNEQFF. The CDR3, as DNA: TGTGCCAGCAGCTTGACAGGGGGCGCGGGTAATGAGCAGTTCTTC. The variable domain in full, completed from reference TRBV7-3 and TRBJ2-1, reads GAGVSQTPSNKVTEKGKYVELRCDPISGHTALYWYRQSLGQGPEFLIYFQGTGAADDSGLPNDRFFAVRPEGSVSTLKIQRTERGDSAVYLCASSLTGGAGNEQFFGPGTRLTVL.

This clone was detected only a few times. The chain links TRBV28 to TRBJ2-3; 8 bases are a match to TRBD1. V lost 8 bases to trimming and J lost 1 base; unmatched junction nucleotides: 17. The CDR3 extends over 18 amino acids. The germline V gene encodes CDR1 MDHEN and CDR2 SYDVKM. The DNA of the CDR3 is TGTGCCAGCGGATTAAATTACAGGGGGTTGGTTGGCACAGATACGCAGTATTTT. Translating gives CASGLNYRGLVGTDTQYF.

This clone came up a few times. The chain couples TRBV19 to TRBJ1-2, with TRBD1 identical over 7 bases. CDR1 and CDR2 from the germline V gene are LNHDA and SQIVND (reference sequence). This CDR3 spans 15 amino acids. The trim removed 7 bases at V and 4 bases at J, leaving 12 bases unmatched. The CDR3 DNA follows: TGTGCCAGTAACCCACAGGGGACATCTCCCTATGGCTACACCTTC. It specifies CASNPQGTSPYGYTF.

The CDR3 sequence is CASSWGTGPGTNEKLFF. Here the CDR3 DNA reads TGTGCCAGTAGTTGGGGGACAGGGCCAGGAACTAATGAAAAACTGTTTTTT. The chain carries TRBV19 and TRBJ1-4; TRBD1 matches 9 bases. The CDR3 runs 17 residues. Trimming cost V 5 bases and J 1 base; bases outside gene matches: 8. From germline, CDR1 is LNHDA and CDR2 SQIVND (reference sequence).

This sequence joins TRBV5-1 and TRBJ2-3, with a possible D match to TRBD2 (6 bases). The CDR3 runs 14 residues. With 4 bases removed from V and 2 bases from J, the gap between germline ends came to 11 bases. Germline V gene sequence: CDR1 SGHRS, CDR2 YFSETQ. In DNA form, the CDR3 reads TGCGCCAGCAGCCTTGGACTAAACACAGATACGCAGTATTTT. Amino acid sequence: CASSLGLNTDTQYF.